These 30 T cell receptor beta chains came from one sample sequenced in a study of early T cells in non-severe SARS-CoV-2 infection (dated by TCRdb to the early 2020s). The receptor library was made with 5' RACE. The run used a NextSeq 500. TCRdb itself trimmed the public reads at Q25 with fastp, ran MiXCR and retained productive beta chains. Every distinct CDR3 protein forms one entry, paired with its most common genes and DNA. In this sample the table shows around 61,000 distinct CDR3 sequences, around 12% of which occur a single time. Together, the top ten hold 2.9% of the sample. The sequencing input was whole blood. Receptor source: an adult who was a healthcare worker with PCR-confirmed SARS-CoV-2 infection or an uninfected control (not recorded which).

Only a few counts were recorded for this clonotype. The gene calls are TRBV7-2 and TRBJ2-7; D is unresolved. Germline CDR1 SGHTA, CDR2 FQGNSA. CDR3 size: 13 residues. V lost 3 bases, J lost 2 bases, and 8 bases lay in between. The CDR3 region has the DNA TGTGCCAGCAGCTTTTCGGTTACCTACGAGCAGTACTTC. This gives the protein CASSFSVTYEQYF.

The chain has TRBV6-5 and TRBJ1-2; D is possibly TRBD1 (6 bases). The V end lost 0 bases, the J end lost 0 bases, and 8 bases lay between the germline ends. Germline V gives CDR1 MNHEY, CDR2 SVGAGI. This CDR3 spans 15 amino acids. CDR3 residues: CASSYSGGPNYGYTF. The CDR3 DNA sequence: TGTGCCAGCAGTTACTCGGGGGGCCCTAACTATGGCTACACCTTC.

This clonotype was counted at least ten times. The CDR3: CASSYGTVTYEQYF. CDR3 nucleotides: TGTGCCAGCAGTTACGGGACGGTCACCTACGAGCAGTACTTC. This chain links TRBV6-5 with TRBJ2-7, with D possibly being TRBD1 or TRBD2 (5 bases each). V was cut by 2 bases and J by 2 bases, with 10 bases left in between. This CDR3 has 14 residues. Per germline, CDR1 MNHEY and CDR2 SVGAGI.

This clonotype appeared many times. The CDR3 sequence is CANGRLNTEAFF. CDR3 sequence (DNA): TGTGCCAACGGACGGCTGAACACTGAAGCTTTCTTT. The chain couples TRBV11-1 to TRBJ1-1; no firm D call. Germline CDR1 and CDR2: SGHAT and FQDESV (reference sequence). CDR3 length: 12 amino acids. The V end was cut by 10 bases, the J end by 0 bases, with 9 bases between.

Many counts were recorded for this clonotype. The chain joins TRBV7-6 to TRBJ2-2, with D possibly TRBD1 on 7 matching bases. The ends were cut back, 2 bases at V and 2 bases at J, with 21 bases in the middle. Germline V lookup: CDR1 SGHVS, CDR2 FNYEAQ. The CDR3 covers 19 residues. CDR3 sequence (DNA): TGTGCCAGCAGCTTAAGATCACATCAGGGGGGCACTAACACCGGGGAGCTGTTTTTT. Encoded protein: CASSLRSHQGGTNTGELFF. The full variable domain, completed using reference TRBV7-6 and TRBJ2-2, is GAGVSQSPRYKVTKRGQDVALRCDPISGHVSLYWYRQALGQGPEFLTYFNYEAQQDKSGLPNDRFSAERPEGSISTLTIQRTEQRDSAMYRCASSLRSHQGGTNTGELFFGEGSRLTVL.

This clonotype came up a few times. The CDR3 protein is CASKFSGRAPSTDTQYF. The CDR3 DNA reads as TGTGCCAGCAAGTTTAGCGGGAGGGCCCCTAGCACAGATACGCAGTATTTT. The chain uses TRBV7-2 and TRBJ2-3; TRBD2 agrees at 11 bases. This CDR3 contains 17 residues. J was trimmed by 0 bases and V by 7 bases; bases with no gene match: 9. The germline gives CDR1 SGHTA, CDR2 FQGNSA.

The table lists this clonotype with many counts. The chain links TRBV3-1 to TRBJ2-7; D uncertain. V dropped 0 bases and J dropped 3 bases, with 9 bases sitting between them. CDR3 length equals 14 residues. Per the germline V gene, CDR1 is LGHDT and CDR2 is YNNKEL (reference sequence). As DNA, the CDR3 is TGTGCCAGCAGCCAAGATCCAGTCGTCTACGAGCAGTACTTC. It is translated as CASSQDPVVYEQYF.

The V call is TRBV29-1, the J call TRBJ2-2; 7 bases line up with TRBD1. This CDR3 spans 14 amino acids. The germline CDR1 and CDR2 sequences are SQVTM and ANQGSEA. Trimming at V came to 0 bases and at J to 6 bases, leaving 4 bases not matched to a gene. The CDR3 DNA reads as TGCAGCGTTGAAGATCGAACAGGGGCCGGGGAGCTGTTTTTT. Translated: CSVEDRTGAGELFF.

The sample holds many counts of this clonotype. This chain joins TRBV5-6 and TRBJ1-4; 9 nucleotides line up with TRBD1. The CDR3 sequence is 14 residues long. J lost 7 bases, V lost 3 bases, and 4 bases had no gene match. The germline gives CDR1 SGHDT, CDR2 YYEEEE. Here the CDR3 reads CASSSTGGGEKLFF. The DNA for the CDR3 is TGTGCCAGCAGCTCTACAGGGGGCGGTGAAAAACTGTTTTTT. Full variable domain (rest looked up from reference TRBV5-6 and TRBJ1-4): DAGVTQSPTHLIKTRGQQVTLRCSPKSGHDTVSWYQQALGQGPQFIFQYYEEEERQRGNFPDRFSGHQFPNYSSELNVNALLLGDSALYLCASSSTGGGEKLFFGSGTQLSVL.

The V and J genes are TRBV5-1 and TRBJ2-7; D is possibly TRBD2 (6 bases). The CDR3 sequence is 11 residues long. Germline-derived CDR1 and CDR2 are SGHRS and YFSETQ. With 4 bases removed from V and 7 bases from J, the gap between germline ends came to 9 bases. The CDR3 region is CASSDLAEQYF. The DNA for the CDR3 is TGCGCCAGCAGCGATCTAGCGGAGCAGTACTTC. The variable domain in full, with the rest retrieved from reference TRBV5-1 and TRBJ2-7, is KAGVTQTPRYLIKTRGQQVTLSCSPISGHRSVSWYQQTPGQGLQFLFEYFSETQRNKGNFPGRFSGRQFSNSRSEMNVSTLELGDSALYLCASSDLAEQYFGPGTRLTVT.

This clonotype was seen repeatedly, ten times or more. The genes are TRBV6-1 and TRBJ2-7; D call uncertain. With 4 bases removed from V and 1 base from J, the gap between germline ends came to 11 bases. There are 14 residues in the CDR3. CDR1 MNHNS and CDR2 SASEGT come from the germline V gene. CDR3 sequence (DNA): TGTGCCAGCAGTGTAGGTGGCAGGTCCTACGAGCAGTACTTC. The encoded protein is CASSVGGRSYEQYF.

The chain links TRBV3-1 to TRBJ2-7, with 8 bases identical to TRBD2. The V gene's germline CDR1 is LGHDT and CDR2 YNNKEL (reference sequence). Germline trimming cut 1 base from V and 0 bases from J; bases unmatched to any gene: 5. The CDR3 covers 16 residues. The CDR3 region has the DNA TGTGCCAGCAGCCAAGCTCAGCGGGGGCCCTCCTACGAGCAGTACTTC. It specifies CASSQAQRGPSYEQYF.

As for this clonotype: This clone may be a read error of a much larger clone one base away. The J gene is TRBJ2-7, the V gene TRBV5-1, with 13 bases lining up with TRBD2. Germline V gives CDR1 SGHRS, CDR2 YFSETQ. The J segment lost 8 bases and the V segment lost 3 bases, leaving 5 bases of the junction unmatched. CDR3 length: 14 residues. The CDR3 DNA is TGCGCCAGCAGCTGGGGACTAGCGGGACTCAAGCAGTACTTC. The encoded protein is CASSWGLAGLKQYF.

In its sample, this clonotype was seen many times. The chain carries TRBV28 and TRBJ2-3, with TRBD2 matching over 12 bases. Germline-derived CDR1 and CDR2 are MDHEN and SYDVKM. This CDR3 comprises 19 residues. Trimming took 1 base from V and 5 from J; bases not matched to a gene: 13. This chain's CDR3 is CASSLFTSGGPRVRDTQYF. CDR3 in DNA: TGTGCCAGCAGTTTATTTACTAGCGGGGGGCCCCGGGTCAGAGATACGCAGTATTTT.

This clonotype has ten or more counts. The chain links TRBV9 to TRBJ1-1; D is possibly TRBD1 (5 bases). The germline CDR1 and CDR2 sequences are SGDLS and YYNGEE. CDR3 length equals 15 residues. V dropped 4 bases and J dropped 1 base, with 14 bases sitting between them. For the CDR3, the DNA is TGTGCCAGCAGCCCCCGACAGCGGGAGAACACTGAAGCTTTCTTT. Amino acid sequence: CASSPRQRENTEAFF. Supplemented by reference TRBV9 and TRBJ1-1, the full variable domain reads DSGVTQTPKHLITATGQRVTLRCSPRSGDLSVYWYQQSLDQGLQFLIQYYNGEERAKGNILERFSAQQFPDLHSELNLSSLELGDSALYFCASSPRQRENTEAFFGQGTRLTVV.

At least ten counts were recorded for this clonotype. The V and J genes are TRBV19 and TRBJ1-5; D possibly corresponds to TRBD1 (6 bases). Germline lookup yields CDR1 LNHDA and CDR2 SQIVND (reference sequence). Trimming took off 6 bases at V and 0 bases at J, with 12 bases between the two ends. The length of the CDR3 is 15 residues. The CDR3 reads CASRLDRYSNQPQHF. CDR3 coding DNA: TGTGCCAGTAGACTAGACAGGTATAGCAATCAGCCCCAGCATTTT.

The CDR3 bases are TGTGCCAGCAGCATGGACGGACAGACCCAGTACTTC. Translating gives CASSMDGQTQYF. This rearrangement joins TRBV7-9 to TRBJ2-5; D gene uncertain. V lost 5 bases, J lost 6 bases, and 10 bases lay in between. From germline, CDR1 is SEHNR and CDR2 FQNEAQ (reference sequence). CDR3 length equals 12 residues.

In the case of this clonotype: This may arise from a read error, as a much more abundant clone is one base away. V gene TRBV11-2 combines with J gene TRBJ2-2, with a possible D match to TRBD2 (7 bases). The V gene's germline CDR1 is SGHAT and CDR2 FQNNGV. The CDR3 sequence is 15 residues long. The CDR3 region is CASSWRGLNIGELFF. CDR3 sequence (DNA): TGTGCCAGCAGCTGGCGGGGGCTAAACATCGGGGAGCTGTTTTTT.

The table lists this clonotype with a few counts. This chain joins TRBV29-1 and TRBJ1-5; maybe TRBD1 (6 bases). Trimming left V 6 bases short and J 1 base short, with 10 bases between. Looked up from germline, CDR1 is SQVTM and CDR2 is ANQGSEA. This CDR3 has 13 amino acids. CDR3 in amino acids: CSVGGGSNQPQHF. CDR3 DNA sequence: TGCAGCGTAGGGGGAGGAAGCAATCAGCCCCAGCATTTT. Drawing the rest from reference TRBV29-1 and TRBJ1-5, the complete variable domain is SAVISQKPSRDICQRGTSLTIQCQVDSQVTMMFWYRQQPGQSLTLIATANQGSEATYESGFVIDKFPISRPNLTFSTLTVSNMSPEDSSIYLCSVGGGSNQPQHFGDGTRLSIL.

The chain is built from TRBV27 and TRBJ2-2, with D perhaps matching TRBD1 or TRBD2 (6 bases each). This CDR3 has 15 amino acids. Germline CDR1 is MNHEY and CDR2 is SMNVEV (reference sequence). Trimming cost V 8 bases and J 6 bases, with 19 bases left between them. Here the CDR3 DNA reads TGTGCCAGCCCCCCCGGGGGCCTTTCGGCCGGGGAGCTGTTTTTT. Its protein product is CASPPGGLSAGELFF.

This clonotype was recorded a few times. The gene calls are TRBV5-6 and TRBJ1-6, with a possible D match to TRBD1 (5 bases). This CDR3 comprises 14 residues. Germline V gene sequence: CDR1 SGHDT, CDR2 YYEEEE. V was cut by 4 bases and J by 6 bases, with 11 bases left in between. The CDR3 nucleotides read TGTGCCAGCAGCCAGGACGGGGGTAATTCACCCCTCCACTTT. As protein: CASSQDGGNSPLHF.

This clonotype was found many times. The CDR3 nucleotides read TGTGCCAGCAGCCTATCGACAAGCGGGAGAGTAGAGACCCAGTACTTC. Amino acid sequence: CASSLSTSGRVETQYF. The V and J genes are TRBV11-2 and TRBJ2-5; 8 nucleotides match TRBD2. The junction had 12 bases not matched to a gene; V was cut back by 5 bases and J by 4 bases. Germline CDR1 and CDR2: SGHAT and FQNNGV. The CDR3 has 16 amino acids.

This clonotype was observed at least ten times. The V and J genes are TRBV6-1 and TRBJ1-2; maybe TRBD1 (6 bases). The V and J ends lost 8 bases and 0 bases respectively, with 19 bases between them. CDR3 length equals 16 residues. CDR1 is MNHNS, CDR2 SASEGT, per germline. As DNA, the CDR3 is TGTGCCAGCTCCCAAATAGGGGCAGGGGCTAACTATGGCTACACCTTC. Translated: CASSQIGAGANYGYTF.

This clonotype was recorded a few times. The chain combines TRBV24-1 with TRBJ1-1, with D hard to call. CDR1 is KGHDR, CDR2 SFDVKD, per germline. Trimming took off 3 bases at V and 5 bases at J, with 9 bases between the two ends. The CDR3 length is 13 residues. CDR3 sequence: CATSDASWTEAFF. CDR3 sequence (DNA): TGTGCCACCAGTGATGCCAGCTGGACTGAAGCTTTCTTT.

The table lists this clonotype with many counts. The chain joins TRBV11-2 to TRBJ2-5; 8 bases are shared with TRBD2. J was trimmed by 0 bases and V by 1 base; bases with no gene match: 10. The CDR3 spans 18 residues. Germline CDR1 SGHAT, CDR2 FQNNGV. CDR3 amino acids: CASSLGQRGTWYQETQYF. CDR3 coding DNA: TGTGCCAGCAGCTTAGGCCAGCGGGGGACCTGGTACCAAGAGACCCAGTACTTC.

This clonotype was detected only a few times. The genes are TRBV6-5 and TRBJ2-7, with D uncertain. The CDR3 has 14 residues. V shed 2 bases and J shed 2 bases, with 10 bases lying between them. Germline CDR1 is MNHEY and CDR2 is SVGAGI. The CDR3, as DNA: TGTGCCAGCAGTTACCGGGCTTCTCCCTACGAGCAGTACTTC. It specifies CASSYRASPYEQYF.

This clonotype showed up just a few times. The chain combines TRBV29-1 with TRBJ2-1, with 7 bases aligning to TRBD1. The trim removed 7 bases at V and 4 bases at J, leaving 10 bases unmatched. The length of the CDR3 is 14 residues. Germline CDR1 and CDR2: SQVTM and ANQGSEA. CDR3: CSADRATFYNEQFF. CDR3 DNA sequence: TGCAGCGCTGACAGGGCTACGTTTTACAATGAGCAGTTCTTC.

The genes are TRBV9 and TRBJ2-1; 7 nucleotides agree with TRBD1. V shed 3 bases and J 12 bases; nucleotides not matched to a gene: 9. CDR3 length: 13 residues. In germline, CDR1 is SGDLS, CDR2 YYNGEE. The chain's CDR3 is CASSAPRQGVQFF. CDR3 DNA: TGTGCCAGCAGCGCCCCGCGACAGGGTGTGCAGTTCTTC.

This clonotype was detected many times. The chain couples TRBV20-1 to TRBJ2-7; 14 bases match TRBD2. Germline loops: CDR1 DFQATT, CDR2 SNEGSKA (reference sequence). This CDR3 is built from 16 residues. The CDR3 DNA reads as TGCAGCACAAAGACTAGCGGGAGGGCCGACTCCTACGAGCAGTACTTC. This translates into CSTKTSGRADSYEQYF.

This clonotype was detected many times. The chain employs TRBV2 and TRBJ2-3, with no clear D. Per the germline V gene, CDR1 is SNHLY and CDR2 is FYNNEI. There are 14 residues in the CDR3. Trimming pared 11 bases from V and 0 bases from J, leaving 15 bases between. As DNA, the CDR3 is TGTGCCGGCAAAACCGGAATTAGCACAGATACGCAGTATTTT. It specifies CAGKTGISTDTQYF. The full variable domain, in which reference TRBV2 and TRBJ2-3 provide the parts outside the CDR3, is EPEVTQTPSHQVTQMGQEVILRCVPISNHLYFYWYRQILGQKVEFLVSFYNNEISEKSEIFDDQFSVERPDGSNFTLKIRSTKLEDSAMYFCAGKTGISTDTQYFGPGTRLTVL.